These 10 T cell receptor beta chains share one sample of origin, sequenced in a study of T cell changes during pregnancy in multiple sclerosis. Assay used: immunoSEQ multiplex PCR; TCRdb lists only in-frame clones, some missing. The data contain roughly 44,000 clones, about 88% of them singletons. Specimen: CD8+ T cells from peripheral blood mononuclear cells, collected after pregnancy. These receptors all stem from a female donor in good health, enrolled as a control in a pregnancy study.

The CDR3 spells CASLPRDGLAGDEQFF. The CDR3 DNA follows: TGTGCCAGTCTCCCGAGGGACGGACTAGCGGGGGACGAGCAGTTCTTC. The rearrangement links TRBV19 to TRBJ2-1; 13 bases line up with TRBD2. The CDR3 sequence is 16 residues long. V shed 8 bases and J 10 bases; nucleotides not matched to a gene: 14. CDR1 LNHDA and CDR2 SQIVND come from the germline V gene (reference sequence).

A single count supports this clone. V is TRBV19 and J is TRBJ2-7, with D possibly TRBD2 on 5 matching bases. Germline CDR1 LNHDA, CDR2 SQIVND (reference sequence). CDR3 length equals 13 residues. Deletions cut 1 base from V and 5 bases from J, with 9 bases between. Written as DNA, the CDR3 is TGTGCCAGTAGTATAGGGGCCGGGAACGAGCAGTACTTC. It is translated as CASSIGAGNEQYF. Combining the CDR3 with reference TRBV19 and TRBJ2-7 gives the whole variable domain DGGITQSPKYLFRKEGQNVTLSCEQNLNHDAMYWYRQDPGQGLRLIYYSQIVNDFQKGDIAEGYSVSREKKESFPLTVTSAQKNPTAFYLCASSIGAGNEQYFGPGTRLTVT.

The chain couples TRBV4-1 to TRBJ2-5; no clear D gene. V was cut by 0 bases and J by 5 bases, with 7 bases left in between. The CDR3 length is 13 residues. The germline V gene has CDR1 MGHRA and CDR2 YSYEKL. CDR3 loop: CASSQDAEETQYF. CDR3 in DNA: TGCGCCAGCAGCCAAGATGCTGAGGAGACCCAGTACTTC.

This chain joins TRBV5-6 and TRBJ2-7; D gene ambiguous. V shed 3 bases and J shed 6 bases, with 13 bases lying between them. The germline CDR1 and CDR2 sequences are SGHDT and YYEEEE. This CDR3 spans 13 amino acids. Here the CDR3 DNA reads TGTGCCAGCAGCTCCGGTTTTCCACGCGAGCAGTACTTC. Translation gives CASSSGFPREQYF.

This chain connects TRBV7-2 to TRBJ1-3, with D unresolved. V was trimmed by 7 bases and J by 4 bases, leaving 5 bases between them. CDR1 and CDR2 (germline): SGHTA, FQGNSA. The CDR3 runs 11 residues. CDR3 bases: TGTGCCAGCACGAGAGGAAACACCATATATTTT. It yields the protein CASTRGNTIYF.

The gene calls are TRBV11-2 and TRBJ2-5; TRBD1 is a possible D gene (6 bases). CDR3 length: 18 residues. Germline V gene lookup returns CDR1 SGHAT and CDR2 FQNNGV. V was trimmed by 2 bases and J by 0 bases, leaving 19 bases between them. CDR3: CASSLRDIRWRHQETQYF. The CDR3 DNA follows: TGTGCCAGCAGCTTAAGGGACATAAGGTGGAGGCACCAAGAGACCCAGTACTTC. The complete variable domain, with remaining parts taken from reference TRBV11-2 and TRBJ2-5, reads EAGVAQSPRYKIIEKRQSVAFWCNPISGHATLYWYQQILGQGPKLLIQFQNNGVVDDSQLPKDRFSAERLKGVDSTLKIQPAKLEDSAVYLCASSLRDIRWRHQETQYFGPGTRLLVL.

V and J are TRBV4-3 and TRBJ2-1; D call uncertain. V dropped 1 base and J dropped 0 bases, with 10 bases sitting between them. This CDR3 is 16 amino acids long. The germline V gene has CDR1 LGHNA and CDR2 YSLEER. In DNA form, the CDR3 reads TGCGCCAGCAGCCAAGCCGCCCCGAGCTCCTACAATGAGCAGTTCTTC. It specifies CASSQAAPSSYNEQFF.

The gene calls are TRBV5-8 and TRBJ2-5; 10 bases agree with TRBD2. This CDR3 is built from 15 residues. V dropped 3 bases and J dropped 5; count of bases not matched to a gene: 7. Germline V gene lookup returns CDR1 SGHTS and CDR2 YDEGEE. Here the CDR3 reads CASSSGTSAVETQYF. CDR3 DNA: TGTGCCAGCAGCTCCGGGACTAGCGCCGTGGAGACCCAGTACTTC. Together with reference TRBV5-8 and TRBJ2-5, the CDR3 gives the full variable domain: EAGVTQSPTHLIKTRGQQATLRCSPISGHTSVYWYQQALGLGLQFLLWYDEGEERNRGNFPPRFSGRQFPNYSSELNVNALELEDSALYLCASSSGTSAVETQYFGPGTRLLVL.

As DNA, the CDR3 is TGTGCCAGCAGCGGACAGGGGCGCGCCGGGGAGCTGTTTTTT. It translates to CASSGQGRAGELFF. The V call is TRBV7-9, the J call TRBJ2-2, with 9 positions matching TRBD1. Germline CDR1 and CDR2: SEHNR and FQNEAQ (reference sequence). This CDR3 is 14 amino acids long. V was clipped by 5 bases and J by 6 bases; unmatched bases: 4.

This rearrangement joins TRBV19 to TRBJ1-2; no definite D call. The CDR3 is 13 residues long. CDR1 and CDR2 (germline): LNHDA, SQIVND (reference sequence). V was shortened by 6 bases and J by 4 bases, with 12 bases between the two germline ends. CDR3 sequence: CASRMDGIYGYTF. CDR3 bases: TGTGCCAGTAGGATGGACGGGATCTATGGCTACACCTTC.